This T cell receptor (beta chain) was captured by sequencing in a study of blood T cells in healthy people across ages (dated by TCRdb to about 2015). A note on the overall study: In model experiments, template switching captured roughly one uniquely barcoded TCR beta cDNA molecule for every two T cells. The study measured age-related changes in TCR beta repertoire diversity using deep sequencing normalized with unique cDNA molecular identifiers. Donors were grouped into four age groups: young (average roughly 16 years), middle-aged (39), aged (roughly 62) and long-lived (approximately 75). Donors of different ages were randomly distributed across sequencing lanes to avoid experimental bias. For two donors (one aged 18 to 30 and one aged 80 or older), the study analyzed two additional independent replicas of 1 million unique cDNA reads from the same blood draw.

The CDR3 starts with the cysteine, ends with the phenylalanine, and has 15 residues. Only CDR3 DNA is held: 45 bases, read in frame from base 1. The germline V gene yields SGHTA for CDR1 and FQGTGA for CDR2. Deletion took 5 bases off V and 6 bases off J, with a span of 17 bases between the germline ends. Libraries were built with 5' RACE. The instrument was an Illumina HiSeq 2500. The second PCR ran for roughly 6 to 11 cycles and used a J-beta primer mix along with a sample-barcoded 5' primer. A unique molecular identifier was introduced onto each TCR beta cDNA molecule by a template-switch 5' adaptor carrying 12 random nucleotides. Each sample yielded at least 2.5 million CDR3-containing paired-end reads. The Mint cDNA synthesis kit, primed by a TRBC-specific oligonucleotide, was used to synthesize first-strand cDNA from all RNA. Following uracil-DNA glycosylase treatment, a first 18-cycle PCR with universal primers M1SS and BC2_uni_R was performed on all cDNA. As for how the authors treated the data: For normalization, 1 million high-quality reads were randomly selected from each sample, with every read carrying a distinct molecular identifier. Reads with shared molecular identifiers were discarded instead of being binned into consensus sequences. CDR3 identification, clonotype clustering and error correction used MiTCR with a Q25 quality threshold and the strictest error-elimination algorithm. A nonparametric unseen species model with Euler transformation was used to estimate a lower bound on total TCR beta diversity. TCRdb reprocessing: public reads trimmed at Q25 with fastp, clones called with MiXCR, in-frame beta chains kept. Identical CDR3 proteins give one entry, which carries the most common genes and DNA. TCRdb's processing, not the study's, gives the V and J calls here. This sample has 650,000 to 700,000 distinct CDR3 sequences in its table, and roughly 32% of those were observed once. The top ten clonotypes cover 15% of the sample.

The sample holds many counts of this clonotype. Its antigen is unknown. The sample holds no much larger clone one base away, and base qualities are not on file. Findings and caveats that apply to the study as a whole: Total diversity estimates from one million sequenced T cells were considered lower bounds and underestimates. Donor CMV infection status was unknown, potentially confounding age-related changes in expanded clonotypes. Because profiling used bulk unsorted PBMCs, naive and antigen-experienced compartments could not be compared conclusively. As age increased, observed TCR beta diversity per million T cells dropped in a roughly linear way, and a significant reduction was already evident by age 40. The long-lived group showed more naive CD4+ T cells, fewer expanded clones and increased TCR diversity than the aged group, suggesting age selection. A strong correlation was found between observed TCR beta diversity and the percentage of naive T cells measured by flow cytometry.

The 40 or so donors, aged about 6 to 95 years, were systemically healthy Caucasian individuals from Russia. Roughly 10 milliliters of peripheral blood were drawn from each donor into EDTA-treated Vacutainer tubes. PBMCs were isolated by Ficoll-Paque density-gradient centrifugation, with at least 7 million obtained per sample. Total RNA, at least 6 micrograms per sample, was extracted from PBMCs with Trizol reagent. For every donor, flow cytometry on a PBMC aliquot measured the percentage of naive CD45RAhigh/CD27high T cells. This chain joins TRBV7-3 to TRBJ2-1; the D gene is perhaps TRBD1, on 6 matching bases. The sequencing input was blood. The TCR comes from an elderly woman in good health. Donor details come from another sample of the same person, matched by shared clones. The DNA sequence is as follows: TGTGCCAGCAGCCAGAACAGGGTCAACGGCAATGAGCAGTTCTTC. Its translation is CASSQNRVNGNEQFF.